Listed below are T cell receptor beta chains from one sample, sequenced in a study of cytomegalovirus exposure and HLA in healthy donors. Some clones are missing from TCRdb's copy, which holds only in-frame ones; the method was immunoSEQ multiplex PCR. The table includes around 140,000 clones, about 70% detected once. The sample taken for sequencing was PBMCs. The receptors come from a woman aged 40-49 years in good health and CMV-seronegative. The CDR3 runs from the conserved cysteine through the conserved F or W. A D gene is named only where the DNA matches it firmly. Some rows mark clone size as missing; the rest say once, few, many or name a class of expanded clone.

TRBV4-1	TRBJ1-5	-	-	CASSQELRHPSNQPQHF	TGCGCCAGCAGCCAAGAGCTACGACACCCTAGCAATCAGCCCCAGCATTTT
TRBV4-2	TRBJ1-1	few	-	CASSQESQNTEAFF	TGTGCCAGCAGCCAAGAGAGCCAGAACACTGAAGCTTTCTTT
TRBV7-6	TRBJ1-1	-	TRBD1	CASSLGQGVSRGTEAFF	TGTGCCAGCAGCTTGGGACAGGGAGTAAGCCGGGGCACTGAAGCTTTCTTT
TRBV25-1	TRBJ1-6	few	-	CASTEGSSPLHF	TGTGCCAGTACAGAAGGTAGTTCACCCCTCCACTTT
TRBV9	TRBJ1-1	-	TRBD1	CASSGDSADTEAFF	TGTGCCAGCAGCGGGGACAGCGCCGACACTGAAGCTTTCTTT
TRBV10-3	TRBJ1-1	-	-	CAISGGGRAMRAFF	TGTGCCATCAGTGGGGGGGGACGGGCGATGCGGGCTTTCTTT
TRBV13	TRBJ2-5	-	TRBD1	CASSWTDRIEETQYF	TGTGCCAGCAGCTGGACGGACAGGATCGAAGAGACCCAGTACTTC
TRBV19	TRBJ1-1	few	-	CASTTPGGSTEAFF	TGTGCCAGTACCACGCCGGGAGGTAGCACTGAAGCTTTCTTT
TRBV4-3	TRBJ2-1	-	-	CASSQDGRGDSEQFF	TGCGCCAGCAGCCAAGATGGGAGGGGGGACTCTGAGCAGTTCTTC
TRBV6-1	TRBJ1-1	once	-	CASTVNTEAFF	TGTGCCAGCACAGTCAACACTGAAGCTTTCTTT
TRBV5-1	TRBJ2-1	-	TRBD1	CATSGTGRFNEQFF	TGCGCCACCTCCGGGACAGGACGTTTCAATGAGCAGTTCTTC
TRBV6-5	TRBJ1-1	-	-	CASSYGAGMNTEAFF	TGTGCCAGCAGTTACGGGGCGGGGATGAACACTGAAGCTTTCTTT
TRBV5-4	TRBJ2-3	-	-	CASSKEGTLADTQYF	TGTGCCAGCAGCAAGGAGGGGACGTTGGCAGATACGCAGTATTTT
TRBV6-5	TRBJ1-2	-	-	CASSWEARSNYGYTF	TGTGCCAGCAGTTGGGAGGCGCGGTCTAACTATGGCTACACCTTC
TRBV10-3	TRBJ1-6	-	TRBD1	CAISELGQGYSPLHF	TGTGCCATCAGTGAATTGGGACAGGGTTATTCACCCCTCCACTTT
TRBV18	TRBJ1-4	-	TRBD1	CASSRDRGRGNEKLFF	TGTGCCAGCTCACGCGACAGGGGGCGCGGCAATGAAAAACTGTTTTTT